This entry lists 29 T cell receptor beta chains sequenced from one sample in a study of blood T cell repertoires in COVID-19. Libraries were prepared by immunoSEQ multiplex PCR; TCRdb keeps only in-frame clonotypes and omits some of them. The table lists approximately 200,000 clones, around 90% of them singletons. Sequencing used PBMCs or T cells enriched from blood (not recorded which). The receptor source for this set is a man between 18 and 35 years old with acute COVID-19.

The V and J genes are TRBV9 and TRBJ2-7; 7 bases agree with TRBD1. Losses at the gene ends were 2 bases for V and 3 bases for J; bases not matched to a gene: 5. Germline values: CDR1 SGDLS, CDR2 YYNGEE. CDR3 size: 14 residues. CDR3: CASSVGDSYYEQYF. The CDR3 DNA sequence: TGTGCCAGCAGCGTGGGGGACAGTTACTACGAGCAGTACTTC.

The J gene is TRBJ2-2, the V gene TRBV14, with D perhaps matching TRBD1 (5 bases). Germline V gene sequence: CDR1 SGHDN, CDR2 FVKESK. Trimming shortened V by 0 bases and J by 7 bases, and 6 bases separated the two germline ends. The CDR3 has 13 residues. CDR3 in DNA: TGTGCCAGCAGCCAAGATAGGGGCGGGGAGCTGTTTTTT. It specifies CASSQDRGGELFF.

The V call is TRBV4-1, the J call TRBJ2-1; tentative D call: TRBD2 (6 bases). This CDR3 comprises 17 residues. Trimming removed 1 base from V and 0 bases from J, with 13 bases in between. In germline, CDR1 is MGHRA, CDR2 YSYEKL. The CDR3 here is CASSQVIGRSSYNEQFF. CDR3 bases: TGCGCCAGCAGCCAAGTGATTGGGAGGAGCTCCTACAATGAGCAGTTCTTC.

The chain carries TRBV6-4 and TRBJ2-2; TRBD1 agrees at 7 bases. Germline values: CDR1 MRHNA, CDR2 SNTAGT. The CDR3 runs 14 residues. V lost 5 bases and J lost 3; bases outside the gene matches: 3. The CDR3 region has the DNA TGTGCCAGCAGTAGTGACAGGGACACCGGGGAGCTGTTTTTT. It is translated as CASSSDRDTGELFF.

The chain recombines TRBV3-1 (or the pseudogene TRBV3-2) with TRBJ1-4; D gene uncertain. CDR1 LGHDT and CDR2 YNNKEL come from the germline V gene (reference sequence). CDR3 length: 15 amino acids. Trimming left V 4 bases short and J 8 bases short, with 17 bases between. CDR3 amino acids: CASSREGAPLEKLFF. Written as DNA, the CDR3 is TGTGCCAGCAGCCGGGAGGGCGCCCCGCTCGAAAAACTGTTTTTT.

The chain couples TRBV4-1 to TRBJ1-1, with 7 bases aligning to TRBD1. Germline assignment: CDR1 MGHRA and CDR2 YSYEKL. V shed 3 bases, J shed 1 base, and the junction held 5 bases outside the gene matches. The CDR3 sequence is 15 residues long. CDR3 sequence (DNA): TGCGCCAGCAGCCAGCCGGGACAGAGGAACACTGAAGCTTTCTTT. Its translation: CASSQPGQRNTEAFF.

The V gene is TRBV7-8, the J gene TRBJ1-2, with D uncertain. Germline lookup yields CDR1 SGHVS and CDR2 FQNEAQ. This CDR3 has 13 residues. Trimming took off 5 bases at V and 2 bases at J, with 9 bases between the two ends. CDR3 amino acids: CASSKTPNYGYTF. In nucleotides, the CDR3 is TGTGCCAGCAGCAAGACACCGAACTATGGCTACACCTTC.

The chain combines TRBV28 with TRBJ1-1; tentative D call: TRBD1 (6 bases). The CDR3 totals 20 residues. Trimming shortened V by 3 bases and J by 0 bases, and 26 bases separated the two germline ends. The germline V gene encodes CDR1 MDHEN and CDR2 SYDVKM. This chain's CDR3 is CASSFRALGGGRTMNTEAFF. The CDR3 region has the DNA TGTGCCAGCAGTTTTCGCGCACTGGGCGGGGGGCGGACGATGAACACTGAAGCTTTCTTT.

This clone was detected once. The genes are TRBV4-2 and TRBJ1-2; no firm D call. The ends were cut back, 1 base at V and 2 bases at J, with 8 bases in the middle. CDR3 length equals 14 residues. Germline V gene data show CDR1 as LGHNA and CDR2 as YNFKEQ. The CDR3 DNA sequence: TGTGCCAGCAGCCAAGTCTCTGAGAACTATGGCTACACCTTC. Protein: CASSQVSENYGYTF.

This clone has a single count. This CDR3 is CASSPAESGSWELFF. In nucleotides, the CDR3 is TGTGCCAGCAGTCCCGCGGAAAGCGGGAGCTGGGAGCTGTTTTTT. V is TRBV28 and J is TRBJ2-2; 8 bases are a match to TRBD2. Germline CDR1 and CDR2: MDHEN and SYDVKM. The ends lost 5 bases at V and 9 bases at J; junction bases unmatched: 11. This CDR3 spans 15 amino acids.

The chain recombines TRBV28 with TRBJ1-2; D is uncertain. CDR1 is MDHEN and CDR2 is SYDVKM in the germline V gene. The CDR3 runs to 17 residues. V was trimmed by 5 bases and J by 4 bases, leaving 23 bases between them. As DNA, the CDR3 is TGTGCCAGCAGTCCCGCGGTGGGAGGGATCGGTAGCTATGGCTACACCTTC. As protein: CASSPAVGGIGSYGYTF.

The sample holds a few counts of this clone. This chain links TRBV12-3 or TRBV12-4 with TRBJ2-7; D is undetermined. This CDR3 comprises 13 residues. V dropped 5 bases and J dropped 3 bases, with 11 bases sitting between them. CDR3 in DNA: TGTGCCAGCAGTCCCCACGGCGGCTACGAGCAGTACTTC. This gives the protein CASSPHGGYEQYF.

The rearrangement links TRBV6-5 to TRBJ2-7, with D hard to call. This CDR3 is 15 amino acids long. Trimming cost V 2 bases and J 4 bases, with 15 bases left between them. Germline CDR1 is MNHEY and CDR2 is SVGAGI. CDR3 in DNA: TGTGCCAGCAGTTACACCCGAAGTAGCCCGTACGAGCAGTACTTC. Translated: CASSYTRSSPYEQYF.

The chain employs TRBV5-5 and TRBJ1-3, with TRBD1 matching over 8 bases. Losses at the gene ends were 4 bases for V and 2 bases for J; bases not matched to a gene: 2. This CDR3 region has 14 residues. Germline V gene data show CDR1 as SGHKS and CDR2 as YYEKEE (reference sequence). The DNA for the CDR3 is TGTGCCAGCAGCACACAGGGGGCTGGAAACACCATATATTTT. This gives the protein CASSTQGAGNTIYF.

The chain combines TRBV7-9 with TRBJ2-1; 11 bases match TRBD2. Unmatched junction bases numbered 11, after V lost 5 bases and J lost 8 bases. Per the germline V gene, CDR1 is SEHNR and CDR2 is FQNEAQ (reference sequence). The CDR3 covers 16 residues. The CDR3 is CASSPTTSGAQDEQFF. In nucleotides, the CDR3 is TGTGCCAGCAGCCCTACGACTAGCGGGGCTCAGGATGAGCAGTTCTTC.

The gene calls are TRBV27 and TRBJ1-2; tentative D call: TRBD1 (6 bases). This CDR3 has 13 residues. Germline V gene lookup returns CDR1 MNHEY and CDR2 SMNVEV (reference sequence). V was trimmed by 2 bases and J by 6 bases, leaving 10 bases between them. The CDR3 coding sequence is TGTGCCAGCAGTTTAAGCCGGACAGATGGCTACACCTTC. It translates to CASSLSRTDGYTF.

This chain joins TRBV7-2 and TRBJ2-3; the match to TRBD2 covers 8 bases. CDR3 length: 12 residues. Germline CDR1 is SGHTA and CDR2 is FQGNSA. J lost 6 bases, V lost 6 bases, and 2 bases had no gene match. The CDR3 DNA reads TGTGCCAGCAGACCGGGGGGGGATACGCAGTATTTT. Protein sequence: CASRPGGDTQYF. Combining the CDR3 with reference TRBV7-2 and TRBJ2-3 gives the whole variable domain GAGVSQSPSNKVTEKGKDVELRCDPISGHTALYWYRQSLGQGLEFLIYFQGNSAPDKSGLPSDRFSAERTGGSVSTLTIQRTQQEDSAVYLCASRPGGDTQYFGPGTRLTVL.

The V call is TRBV3-1 (or the pseudogene TRBV3-2), the J call TRBJ1-5; D may be TRBD1 (6 bases). CDR1 is LGHDT and CDR2 is YNNKEL in the germline V gene (reference sequence). The CDR3 length is 15 residues. Deletions cut 0 bases from V and 7 bases from J, with 13 bases between. The CDR3 region is CASSQDKQGGQPQHF. Written as DNA, the CDR3 is TGTGCCAGCAGCCAAGATAAACAGGGAGGGCAGCCCCAGCATTTT.

The chain has TRBV11-3 and TRBJ2-2, with 8 positions matching TRBD1. This CDR3 contains 20 residues. Trimming removed 0 bases from V and 0 bases from J; junction bases left unmatched: 12. Germline CDR1 SGHNT, CDR2 YENEEA. In DNA form, the CDR3 reads TGTGCCAGCAGCTTAGAAGGGGGATGGGGACAGGACTCGAACACCGGGGAGCTGTTTTTT. Amino acids: CASSLEGGWGQDSNTGELFF.

V gene TRBV7-3 combines with J gene TRBJ1-1, with D unclear. The germline V gene encodes CDR1 SGHTA and CDR2 FQGTGA. Trimming removed 5 bases at V and 1 base at J, with 8 bases between. The CDR3 runs 13 residues. As DNA, the CDR3 is TGTGCCAGCAGCCCCGAGAGGAACACTGAAGCTTTCTTT. Protein product: CASSPERNTEAFF.

The chain carries TRBV11-2 and TRBJ2-3; TRBD2 matches at 7 bases. The J segment lost 4 bases and the V segment lost 8 bases, leaving 9 bases of the junction unmatched. The CDR3 loop spans 14 amino acids. CDR1 is SGHAT and CDR2 is FQNNGV in the germline V gene. CDR3 in amino acids: CASVGRVRADTQYF. CDR3 DNA: TGTGCCAGCGTTGGGAGGGTTAGAGCAGATACGCAGTATTTT.

This clone was picked up one time. V and J are TRBV6-1 and TRBJ2-2, with TRBD2 matching 7 bases. Germline V gene lookup returns CDR1 MNHNS and CDR2 SASEGT. There are 14 residues in the CDR3. After removal of 1 base from V and 4 bases from J, the junction contained 0 bases not matched to a gene. The DNA of the CDR3 is TGTGCCAGCAGTGAAGGGGGGGGCACCGGGGAGCTGTTTTTT. Protein sequence: CASSEGGGTGELFF.

The V gene is TRBV12-3 or TRBV12-4, the J gene TRBJ1-2; 10 bases match TRBD1. Trimming at V came to 6 bases and at J to 6 bases, leaving 4 bases not matched to a gene. This CDR3 has 13 amino acids. The CDR3 DNA reads TGTGCCAGCAGCCTGGACAGGGGGGATGGCTACACCTTC. Protein product: CASSLDRGDGYTF.

DNA for the CDR3: TGTGCCAGTAGAGTCCGAGGGACTAGCGGGAGGGGATCCTACAATGAGCAGTTCTTC. This codes for CASRVRGTSGRGSYNEQFF. The V gene is TRBV19, the J gene TRBJ2-1; 16 bases are shared with TRBD2. The germline gives CDR1 LNHDA, CDR2 SQIVND (reference sequence). The CDR3 totals 19 residues. V lost 6 bases to trimming and J lost 1 base; unmatched junction nucleotides: 9. Full variable domain (outside the CDR3, taken from reference TRBV19 and TRBJ2-1): DGGITQSPKYLFRKEGQNVTLSCEQNLNHDAMYWYRQDPGQGLRLIYYSQIVNDFQKGDIAEGYSVSREKKESFPLTVTSAQKNPTAFYLCASRVRGTSGRGSYNEQFFGPGTRLTVL.

V is TRBV24-1 and J is TRBJ2-3; D might be TRBD2 (6 bases). V lost 6 bases, J lost 2 bases, and 11 bases lay in between. Germline-derived CDR1 and CDR2 are KGHDR and SFDVKD. This CDR3 contains 14 residues. The CDR3 bases are TGTGCCACCAGTTCGGGGACTTACACAGATACGCAGTATTTT. Translation: CATSSGTYTDTQYF.

This rearrangement joins TRBV4-1 to TRBJ1-1; D remains unclear. V was clipped by 3 bases and J by 1 base, with 6 bases between them. The CDR3 covers 13 residues. Germline V gives CDR1 MGHRA, CDR2 YSYEKL. CDR3 nucleotide sequence: TGCGCCAGCAGCCATCCCGGGAACACTGAAGCTTTCTTT. Translation gives CASSHPGNTEAFF.

This chain joins TRBV4-3 and TRBJ2-7; 7 nucleotides match TRBD2. The germline gives CDR1 LGHNA, CDR2 YSLEER. CDR3 length: 15 residues. J lost 4 bases, V lost 3 bases, and 9 bases had no gene match. CDR3 amino acids: CASSQGRGSRYEQYF. CDR3 coding DNA: TGCGCCAGCAGCCAGGGGAGGGGTAGTAGGTACGAGCAGTACTTC.

The chain carries TRBV5-6 and TRBJ2-5, with D possibly TRBD2 on 6 matching bases. This CDR3 comprises 14 residues. Germline-derived CDR1 and CDR2 are SGHDT and YYEEEE. V was cut by 5 bases and J by 3 bases, with 14 bases left in between. The CDR3 DNA reads as TGTGCCAGCAGGGAGGCAGGGAGGAAAGAGACCCAGTACTTC. Residues: CASREAGRKETQYF.

This chain connects TRBV5-4 to TRBJ1-1, with no clear D. With 0 bases removed from V and 7 bases from J, the gap between germline ends came to 10 bases. This CDR3 comprises 13 residues. The germline V gene encodes CDR1 SGHNT and CDR2 YYREEE (reference sequence). CDR3 amino acids: CASSLDGVGEAFF. For the CDR3, the DNA is TGTGCCAGCAGCTTGGACGGGGTAGGTGAAGCTTTCTTT.